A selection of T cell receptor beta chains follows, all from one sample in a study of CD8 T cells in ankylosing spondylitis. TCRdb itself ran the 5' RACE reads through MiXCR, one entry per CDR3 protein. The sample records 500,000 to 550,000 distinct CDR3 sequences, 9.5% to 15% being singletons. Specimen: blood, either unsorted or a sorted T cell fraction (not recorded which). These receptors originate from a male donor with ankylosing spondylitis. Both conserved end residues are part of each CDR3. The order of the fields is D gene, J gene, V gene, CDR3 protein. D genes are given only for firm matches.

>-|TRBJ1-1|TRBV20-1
CSARDTGRMNTEAFF
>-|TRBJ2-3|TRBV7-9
CASSLSQVTDTQYF
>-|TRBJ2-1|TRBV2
CASQGGPRAEQFF
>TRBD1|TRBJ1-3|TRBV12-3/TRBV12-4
CASSPPQGRGNTIYF
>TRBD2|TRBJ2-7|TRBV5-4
CASSSLTSGIREQYF
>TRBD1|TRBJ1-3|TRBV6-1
CASSVSGTGAGNTIYF
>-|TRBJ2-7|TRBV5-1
CASSLEPGAYEQYF
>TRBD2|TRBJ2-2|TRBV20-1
CSARRFLREGRNGELFF
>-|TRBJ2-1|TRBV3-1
CASSQNPSTGASYNEQFF
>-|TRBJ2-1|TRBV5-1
CASTNYNEQFF
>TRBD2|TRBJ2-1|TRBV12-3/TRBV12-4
CASSPASGRKYNEQFF
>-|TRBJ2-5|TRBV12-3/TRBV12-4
CASSHLQETQYF
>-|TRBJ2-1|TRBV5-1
CASSLGGVGSSYNEQFF
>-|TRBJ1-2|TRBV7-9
CASSSDGPYGYTF
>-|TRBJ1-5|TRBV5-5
CASSILTGQNQPQHF
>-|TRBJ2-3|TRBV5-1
CASSFERPGTDTQYF
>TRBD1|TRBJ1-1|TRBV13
CASKTSTGGMNTEALF